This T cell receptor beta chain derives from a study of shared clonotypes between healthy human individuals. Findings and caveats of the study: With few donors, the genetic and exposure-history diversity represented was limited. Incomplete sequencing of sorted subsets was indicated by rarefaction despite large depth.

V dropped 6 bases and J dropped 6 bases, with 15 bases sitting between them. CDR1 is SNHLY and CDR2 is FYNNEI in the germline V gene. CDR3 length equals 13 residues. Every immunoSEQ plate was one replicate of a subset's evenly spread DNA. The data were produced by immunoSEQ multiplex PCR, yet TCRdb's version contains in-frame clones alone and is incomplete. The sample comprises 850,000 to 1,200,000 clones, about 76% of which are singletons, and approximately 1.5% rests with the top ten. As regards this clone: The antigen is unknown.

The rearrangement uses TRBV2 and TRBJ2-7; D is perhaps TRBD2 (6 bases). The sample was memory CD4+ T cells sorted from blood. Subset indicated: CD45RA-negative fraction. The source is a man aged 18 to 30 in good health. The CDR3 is CASRARQAGEQYF. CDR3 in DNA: TGTGCCAGCAGGGCCCGGCAAGCGGGCGAGCAGTACTTC.